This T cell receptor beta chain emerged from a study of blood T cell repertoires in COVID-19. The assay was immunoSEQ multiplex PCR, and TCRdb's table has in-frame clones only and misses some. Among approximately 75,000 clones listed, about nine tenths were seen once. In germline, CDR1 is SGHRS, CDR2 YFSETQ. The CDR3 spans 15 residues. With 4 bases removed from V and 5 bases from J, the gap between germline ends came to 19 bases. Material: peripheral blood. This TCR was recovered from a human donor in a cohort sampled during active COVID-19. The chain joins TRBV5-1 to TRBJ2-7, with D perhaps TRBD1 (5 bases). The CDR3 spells CASSISPPRVDEQYF. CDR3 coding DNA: TGCGCCAGCAGCATATCACCGCCCAGGGTCGACGAGCAGTACTTC.